A single T cell receptor (beta chain) is shown here with its context. The specificity of this receptor is unknown. Per-nucleotide qualities are absent, and no much larger clonotype sits a single base away. The library was made by the immunoSEQ multiplex PCR assay. For the multiplex PCR, a mixture combining 60 forward primers for TCR Vbeta segments and 13 reverse primers for TCR Jbeta segments was used. Amplification of the CDR3 region of rearranged TCR beta genes was performed with a multiplex PCR assay on genomic DNA. Amplified TCR beta libraries were sequenced as 87-base-pair reads on the Illumina HiSeq System. From the authors' description of their analysis: A later analysis counted about 80 million unique TCR beta chains across the 550 to 800 repertoires, and 10 million to 11 million of these chains were shared by at least two donors. Raw reads were error-corrected and collapsed into unique sequences by a nearest-neighbor algorithm in which closely related sequences were merged to remove PCR and sequencing errors. Alignment of CDR3 sequences to IMGT reference sequences was used to assign V, D and J gene segments. For a sequence to be retained, a match of at least six nucleotides to both a V gene segment and a J gene segment was required. A rearrangement was called productive if the CDR3 had no stop codons and remained in frame with V and J, and every other rearrangement was called non-productive. CDR3 was defined according to IMGT convention as the region running from the second conserved V-encoded cysteine to the conserved J-encoded phenylalanine. The earlier analysis of 550 to 650 of the donors excluded any sequence lacking an unambiguous match to a single V gene segment. An earlier analysis of a few hundred of the donors called V segments functional above 56.7% productive rearrangements and segregating when the between-donor standard deviation exceeded 5%. To diagnose cytomegalovirus status from the catalog of TCR beta chain sequences, a statistical classification framework was built. In a later analysis, V and J genes were assigned by comparing TCR nucleotide sequences against IMGT/GENE-DB human TR gene sequences. In a later analysis, CDR3 sequences and most-parsimonious VDJ recombination scenarios were assigned using the TCRdist pipeline. A later analysis defined each TCR beta chain by its CDR3 amino acid sequence plus V-gene family, and excluded reads lacking a unique V-gene family. As a way to deal with suspected cross-contamination and a sequencing artifact, a later analysis dropped 450 to 700 nucleotide sequences that were highly shared and had low generation probability. In a later analysis, a clonal expansion index for each public chain was calculated from normalized within-repertoire ranks of inferred template counts. A later analysis computed generation probabilities with a VDJ recombination model fitted to out-of-frame rearrangements, and checked the results against IGoR. In a later analysis, TCR-TCR, TCR-HLA and TCR-CMV co-occurrence was scored with hypergeometric tests, and a repertoire-size bias correction was applied to TCR pairs. To estimate false discovery rates, a later analysis permuted the HLA or CMV assignments 20 times. In a later analysis, co-occurring TCRs were grouped using DBSCAN, with TCRdist sequence similarity added in when clustering inside HLA-allele-positive subsets. Repertoires with fewer than 30,000 or more than 120,000 public chains, plus five repertoires with anomalous nucleotide sharing, were excluded from co-occurrence clustering. TCRdb retrieved this table from immuneACCESS and kept in-frame rearrangements only. Not all clones are present; in checked studies, unresolved V genes account for under half, and no reason is known for the remainder. V and J calls and clone size are those listed in that table; D and trimming were worked out from the DNA. The sample table shows some 120,000 clones, and 73% are seen once. The top ten constitute over 4% of the sample.

This sample was included in a study of cytomegalovirus exposure and HLA in healthy donors (dated by TCRdb to about 2017). Study-wide context: In an earlier analysis of under 750 of the donors, 276 Gb of sequence data and some 120 million unique TCR beta sequences from 150 million to 200 million T cells were reported. An early release covering around 630 HLA-typed donors comprised approximately 290 gigabases of sequencing data and roughly 86 million unique TCR sequences. Of the 398 genotyped donors, over 80% were placed in the genetic ancestry cluster associated with self-reported Caucasian donors. The study was designed to test whether signatures of past pathogen exposure could be identified by cataloging public T cell receptors. Using immunosequencing, the study profiled T cell repertoires from 550 to 750 subjects and related those repertoires to cytomegalovirus serostatus. Besides the first cohort of roughly 660 subjects, a separate validation cohort made up of over 100 different subjects was used. To predict cytomegalovirus infection status, the study combined high-throughput TCR immunosequencing, statistical association of individual TCRs with disease status, and machine learning. A later analysis re-analyzed previously published TCR beta repertoires from roughly 600 donors and added high-resolution HLA genotyping to study TCR occurrence patterns. Rather than using new phenotypic data, the later analysis identified candidate immune exposures from TCR beta sequences and from how often those sequences occurred across donors. In an earlier analysis of 500 to 650 of the donors, high-throughput TCR beta sequencing was used to judge whether each TCR beta V gene segment behaved as functional or pseudogenic. Donor age, sex, ethnicity and CMV serostatus were compiled together with the repertoire data. A later genetic analysis used genome-wide SNP genotypes for about three fifths of the 666 donors, treating that subset as a discovery cohort. All discovery cohort repertoires had been generated on a single sequencing platform. Class I and class II HLA loci were covered by the typing at four-digit resolution. The number of donors typed differed by locus, with 629-630 for A, B, C, DRB1 and DQB1, around 560 for DQA1, nearly 610 for DPA1, and around 430 for DPB1. A few DR-DQ haplotypes were treated as single units for association and clustering because of strong linkage in the cohort. On average, roughly 200,000 unique TCR beta nucleotide sequences were sequenced per donor among about 400 genotyped donors of the cohort, with roughly 18% of those sequences being non-productive. The paper as a whole reports these results and caveats: The sequencing pipeline was judged likely to have produced a cluster of highly shared sequence variants as a technical artifact. The only immune exposure information available for the cohort was CMV serostatus. Compared with the roughly 600-donor mean, donors in an Asian-associated ancestry cluster had fewer N-insertions in productive TCRs, according to a later genetic analysis. In this cohort, only TCR beta chains were sequenced, and detectable features were limited by the absence of alpha or paired-chain data. Assigning TCR associations to individual alleles was difficult when HLA alleles, especially DR and DQ, strongly co-occurred. Because the 87-base-pair reads could not distinguish some IMGT-functional V segments, including TRBV6-2 and TRBV6-3, those segments were excluded. A further reported finding was that TCR beta sequences accurately predicted the HLA-A and HLA-B alleles for most subjects in the first cohort. In both the original and validation cohorts, the classifier was reported to diagnose cytomegalovirus status with high specificity and sensitivity. HLA typing was unavailable for some donors at each locus, so association tests used only the typed subset. Across donors, most TCR sequences were observed very rarely, whereas some public TCRs were present in many individuals. In a later analysis, most CMV-associated TCR beta chains were found to appear HLA-restricted, with HLA associations seemingly driven largely by CMV exposure. A later analysis reported that several top co-occurrence clusters appeared linked to parvovirus B19, influenza, CMV and Epstein-Barr virus. Three of the identified cytomegalovirus-associated TCR beta chains were confirmed in vitro to be specific for cytomegalovirus antigens. Because counts were too low, roughly 16 rarely observed V segments, including chromosome 9 orphons, were left out of the earlier analysis of a few hundred of the donors. According to the authors, the approach could potentially be generalized to other disease states and immunological phenotypes. V-gene and J-gene trimming of TCR beta chains was associated with a missense DCLRE1C variant in a later genetic analysis, and the association was replicated in an independent cohort. Correlated functional status among segregating V segments might reflect linkage disequilibrium, but an unknown experimental factor could not be ruled out. In the study, some 160 TCR beta chains were listed as associated with cytomegalovirus. Sequencing depth was assumed to be roughly uniform across donors in the presence/absence analyses, though that assumption may not hold. According to a later analysis, TCR association rates differed among HLA loci, with DRB1 alleles showing the most associated TCRs and HLA-C alleles showing the fewest. A later analysis associated some 17,000 TCR beta sequences with specific HLA alleles at a false discovery rate of 0.05. In a later analysis, HLA-associated TCR beta chains were found to be more clonally expanded and to have lower generation probabilities than equally common non-associated chains. An earlier analysis of roughly 570 of the donors showed that most TCR beta V segments appeared in productive rearrangements either about 87% or about 30% of the time, which broadly matched IMGT annotations.

In total, about 650 healthy bone marrow donors made up the cohort. Cohort members were all nominally healthy when sampled, although unrecorded immune exposures were likely present. The donor tested CMV seropositive, placing the donor among the approximately 290 seropositive members of the cohort. A peripheral blood sample was provided by each donor, and peripheral blood mononuclear cells were used for TCR beta sequencing. The Qiagen DNeasy Blood Extraction Kit was used to extract genomic DNA from the blood cell samples. CDR1 and CDR2, per the germline V gene, are ENHRY and SYGVKD. The CDR3 numbers 15 residues from cysteine through phenylalanine. Only CDR3 DNA is held: 45 bases, read in frame from base 1. V loses 6 bases at its end and J loses 5 bases; junction bases beyond the gene matches: 9.

This sequence uses TRBV10-3 and TRBJ1-2, and 10 junction bases match TRBD1. Sequenced sample: PBMCs. This clonotype was obtained from a man aged 60 to 69 in good health and CMV-seropositive. The DNA sequence follows: TGTGCCATCAGCCAGACAGGGGGCGAAAGGTATGGCTACACCTTC. This gives the protein CAISQTGGERYGYTF.